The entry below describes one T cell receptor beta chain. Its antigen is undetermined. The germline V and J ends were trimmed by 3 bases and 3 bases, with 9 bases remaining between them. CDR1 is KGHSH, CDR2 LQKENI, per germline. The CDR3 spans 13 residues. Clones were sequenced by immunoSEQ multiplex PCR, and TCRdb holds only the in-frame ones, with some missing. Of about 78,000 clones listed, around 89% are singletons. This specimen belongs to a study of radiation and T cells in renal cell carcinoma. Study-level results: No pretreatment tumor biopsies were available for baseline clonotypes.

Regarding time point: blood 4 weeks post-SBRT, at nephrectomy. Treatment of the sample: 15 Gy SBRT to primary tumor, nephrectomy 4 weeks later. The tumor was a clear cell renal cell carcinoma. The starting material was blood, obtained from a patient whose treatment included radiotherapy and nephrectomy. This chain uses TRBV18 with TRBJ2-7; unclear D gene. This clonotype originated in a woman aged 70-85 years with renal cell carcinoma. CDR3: CASSPSAVYEQYF. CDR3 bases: TGTGCCAGCTCACCGAGTGCGGTCTACGAGCAGTACTTC.